The sequence of this T cell receptor (beta chain) was determined in a study of early T cells in non-severe SARS-CoV-2 infection. TCRdb passed the 5' RACE reads through MiXCR, listing each CDR3 protein once. The table has approximately 79,000 distinct CDR3 sequences, about 13% seen once. Trimming at V came to 8 bases and at J to 5 bases, leaving 11 bases not matched to a gene. The germline V gene encodes CDR1 MDHEN and CDR2 SYDVKM. This CDR3 spans 14 amino acids. The sample comprised whole blood. This rearrangement joins TRBV28 to TRBJ2-7, with TRBD2 matching over 8 bases. This clonotype was sampled from an adult who was a healthcare worker with PCR-confirmed SARS-CoV-2 infection or an uninfected control (not recorded which). The DNA of the CDR3 is TGTGCCAGCGCGCGTAGCGGGAACTTAGACGAGCAGTACTTC. Amino acid sequence: CASARSGNLDEQYF.